Below are 20 T cell receptor beta chains sequenced from a single sample in a study of T cell changes during pregnancy in multiple sclerosis. The data were produced by immunoSEQ multiplex PCR, yet TCRdb's version contains in-frame clones alone and is incomplete. The sample shows over 35,000 clones, about 91% of them seen only once. The input for sequencing was CD8+ T cells from peripheral blood mononuclear cells, taken before pregnancy. Receptors originate from a female donor with multiple sclerosis, enrolled in a pregnancy study.

The chain carries TRBV28 and TRBJ1-1; 9 bases are a match to TRBD1. Trimming at V came to 7 bases and at J to 8 bases, leaving 5 bases not matched to a gene. There are 12 residues in the CDR3. CDR1 is MDHEN and CDR2 is SYDVKM in the germline V gene. CDR3 sequence (DNA): TGTGCCAGCACTCCAGGGACAGGGGAAGCTTTCTTT. It encodes CASTPGTGEAFF.

This clone was recorded only once. The rearrangement links TRBV27 to TRBJ1-5; TRBD1 is a possible D gene (5 bases). V was pared by 3 bases and J by 5 bases, with 11 bases between. CDR1 is MNHEY and CDR2 is SMNVEV in the germline V gene (reference sequence). The CDR3 loop spans 14 amino acids. The CDR3 bases are TGTGCCAGCAGTTTTAGGGGCAGATATCAGCCCCAGCATTTT. Its translation: CASSFRGRYQPQHF.

The sample holds one count of this clone. V usage is TRBV29-1 and J usage is TRBJ2-1; 16 bases align to TRBD2. Unmatched junction bases numbered 5, after V lost 0 bases and J lost 0 bases. This CDR3 has 19 amino acids. The V gene's germline CDR1 is SQVTM and CDR2 ANQGSEA. The CDR3: CSVEEGLAGGGSSYNEQFF. The CDR3 DNA reads TGCAGCGTTGAAGAGGGACTAGCGGGAGGGGGGAGCTCCTACAATGAGCAGTTCTTC.

The chain has TRBV7-9 and TRBJ2-1, with 11 positions matching TRBD2. Germline trimming cut 3 bases from V and 10 bases from J; bases unmatched to any gene: 8. The V gene's germline CDR1 is SEHNR and CDR2 FQNEAQ (reference sequence). The CDR3 extends over 15 amino acids. In DNA, the CDR3 is TGTGCCAGCAGCTTGTATACTAGCGGGAGTGACGAGCAGTTCTTC. Its translation: CASSLYTSGSDEQFF.

This clone was observed a handful of times. The V call is TRBV6-1, the J call TRBJ2-7; TRBD2 agrees at 14 bases. Germline assignment: CDR1 MNHNS and CDR2 SASEGT. The CDR3 covers 15 residues. The J segment lost 4 bases and the V segment lost 5 bases, leaving 4 bases of the junction unmatched. The CDR3 bases are TGTGCCAGCAGTTCCGGGACTAGCGGGAGTTACGAGCAGTACTTC. Translation gives CASSSGTSGSYEQYF.

This chain uses TRBV7-9 with TRBJ1-1; D is ambiguous. Trimming pared 1 base from V and 0 bases from J, leaving 12 bases between. Germline V lookup: CDR1 SEHNR, CDR2 FQNEAQ (reference sequence). The CDR3 covers 16 residues. In DNA form, the CDR3 reads TGTGCCAGCAGCTTAGTCCGGGAAGGCATGAACACTGAAGCTTTCTTT. It codes for CASSLVREGMNTEAFF.

Only one count was recorded for this clone. The chain uses TRBV11-2 and TRBJ1-1; no clear D. The germline V gene encodes CDR1 SGHAT and CDR2 FQNNGV. This CDR3 has 17 residues. The germline V and J ends were trimmed by 1 base and 1 base, with 16 bases remaining between them. The CDR3 loop is CASSLGAFQYPNTEAFF. CDR3 nucleotides: TGTGCCAGCAGCTTAGGGGCCTTCCAGTACCCGAACACTGAAGCTTTCTTT.

The chain links TRBV19 to TRBJ1-1, with TRBD1 as a possible D gene (6 bases). Germline V gene lookup returns CDR1 LNHDA and CDR2 SQIVND (reference sequence). The ends were cut back, 5 bases at V and 7 bases at J, with 17 bases in the middle. The CDR3 is made up of 14 amino acids. The CDR3 sequence is CASSPGGGPGEAFF. Written as DNA, the CDR3 is TGTGCCAGTAGTCCCGGCGGGGGGCCGGGTGAAGCTTTCTTT.

This clone was observed a handful of times. The chain is built from TRBV19 and TRBJ1-5; no clear D gene. Trimming cost V 5 bases and J 1 base, with 3 bases left between them. Germline loops: CDR1 LNHDA, CDR2 SQIVND (reference sequence). The length of the CDR3 is 12 residues. The CDR3 DNA sequence: TGTGCCAGTAGTCGGAGCAATCAGCCCCAGCATTTT. Residues: CASSRSNQPQHF.

This clone was picked up one time. This chain links TRBV15 with TRBJ2-1; the D gene is possibly TRBD2 (6 bases). The CDR3 loop spans 16 amino acids. V lost 0 bases to trimming and J lost 6 bases, with 15 bases between them. The germline V gene has CDR1 LNHNV and CDR2 YYDKDF (reference sequence). This CDR3 is CATSRDRENSGNEQFF. The CDR3, as DNA: TGTGCCACCAGCAGAGATCGGGAGAATAGCGGCAATGAGCAGTTCTTC. Variable domain in full (rest from reference TRBV15 and TRBJ2-1): DAMVIQNPRYQVTQFGKPVTLSCSQTLNHNVMYWYQQKSSQAPKLLFHYYDKDFNNEADTPDNFQSRRPNTSFCFLDIRSPGLGDTAMYLCATSRDRENSGNEQFFGPGTRLTVL.

V and J are TRBV5-1 and TRBJ2-3; D is unresolved. V lost 4 bases, J lost 2 bases, and 17 bases lay in between. The CDR3 length is 16 residues. Per germline, CDR1 SGHRS and CDR2 YFSETQ. CDR3 residues: CASSPRGSPSTDTQYF. In nucleotides, the CDR3 is TGCGCCAGCAGCCCGAGAGGATCCCCCTCCACAGATACGCAGTATTTT.

V is TRBV6-1 and J is TRBJ2-7, with D perhaps matching TRBD2 (5 bases). CDR3 size: 15 residues. Trimming took off 3 bases at V and 2 bases at J, with 14 bases between the two ends. Germline V gene sequence: CDR1 MNHNS, CDR2 SASEGT. This CDR3 reads CASSEFRGPTYEQYF. CDR3 bases: TGTGCCAGCAGTGAGTTCCGCGGGCCAACCTACGAGCAGTACTTC.

CDR3 amino acids: CASSYFSEKETQYF. CDR3 nucleotides: TGTGCCAGCAGTTACTTTTCTGAGAAAGAGACCCAGTACTTC. This chain joins TRBV6-5 and TRBJ2-5; D not resolved. The germline V gene encodes CDR1 MNHEY and CDR2 SVGAGI. V dropped 1 base and J dropped 3 bases, with 9 bases sitting between them. The length of the CDR3 is 14 residues.

The rearrangement links TRBV27 to TRBJ2-2, with TRBD2 matching over 10 bases. Germline CDR1 MNHEY, CDR2 SMNVEV (reference sequence). The junction had 8 bases not matched to a gene; V was cut back by 10 bases and J by 0 bases. The CDR3 is made up of 16 amino acids. In DNA form, the CDR3 reads TGTGCCATCGCGACTAGCGGGCGGGCGAACACCGGGGAGCTGTTTTTT. Encoded protein: CAIATSGRANTGELFF.

J is TRBJ2-1 and V is TRBV28, with D possibly being TRBD1 (6 bases). V was clipped by 7 bases and J by 7 bases, with 14 bases between them. The CDR3 has 13 residues. The germline gives CDR1 MDHEN, CDR2 SYDVKM. Written as DNA, the CDR3 is TGTGCCAGCAATCCACAGGGTTCGAATGAGCAGTTCTTC. Its translation is CASNPQGSNEQFF. Filled out from reference TRBV28 and TRBJ2-1, the complete variable domain reads DVKVTQSSRYLVKRTGEKVFLECVQDMDHENMFWYRQDPGLGLRLIYFSYDVKMKEKGDIPEGYSVSREKKERFSLILESASTNQTSMYLCASNPQGSNEQFFGPGTRLTVL.

This clone has only one observation. The CDR3 coding sequence is TGTGCCAGTAGTCCCTCGACAGGGGGAGTCTACGAGCAGTACTTC. This gives the protein CASSPSTGGVYEQYF. The chain recombines TRBV19 with TRBJ2-7, with TRBD1 matching 9 bases. The CDR3 is 15 amino acids. V lost 5 bases to trimming and J lost 3 bases; unmatched junction nucleotides: 8. Germline V gene lookup returns CDR1 LNHDA and CDR2 SQIVND (reference sequence).

The J gene is TRBJ1-2, the V gene TRBV7-9; TRBD1 is a possible D gene (6 bases). V was pared by 2 bases and J by 5 bases, with 12 bases between. CDR1 SEHNR and CDR2 FQNEAQ come from the germline V gene (reference sequence). The CDR3 loop spans 14 amino acids. CDR3 DNA: TGTGCCAGCAGCTTAATTCTACAGGGATATGGCTACACCTTC. It translates to CASSLILQGYGYTF.

The chain joins TRBV9 to TRBJ1-2; no reliable D call. The CDR3 spans 14 residues. The germline V and J ends were trimmed by 3 bases and 4 bases, with 13 bases remaining between them. Germline lookup yields CDR1 SGDLS and CDR2 YYNGEE. This chain's CDR3 is CASSGGAASYGYTF. CDR3 in DNA: TGTGCCAGCAGCGGAGGCGCAGCATCCTATGGCTACACCTTC.

This clone was recorded only once. The genes are TRBV13 and TRBJ2-5, with 7 bases fitting TRBD2. This CDR3 is built from 16 residues. V gave up 2 bases and J gave up 1 base; unmatched junction bases: 7. The germline V gene has CDR1 PRHDT and CDR2 FYEKMQ (reference sequence). In nucleotides, the CDR3 is TGTGCCAGCAGCTTACGCGGGAGCTTCCCCCAAGAGACCCAGTACTTC. Amino acids: CASSLRGSFPQETQYF.

A few counts support this clone. The chain links TRBV2 to TRBJ2-1; 8 bases are shared with TRBD2. The J segment lost 6 bases and the V segment lost 1 base, leaving 2 bases of the junction unmatched. Germline V gene lookup returns CDR1 SNHLY and CDR2 FYNNEI. This CDR3 spans 14 amino acids. CDR3 region: CASSEGLAPNEQFF. The CDR3 DNA reads as TGTGCCAGCAGTGAAGGACTAGCGCCCAATGAGCAGTTCTTC. The variable domain in full, completed from reference TRBV2 and TRBJ2-1, reads EPEVTQTPSHQVTQMGQEVILRCVPISNHLYFYWYRQILGQKVEFLVSFYNNEISEKSEIFDDQFSVERPDGSNFTLKIRSTKLEDSAMYFCASSEGLAPNEQFFGPGTRLTVL.